The source of this TCR beta chain is a study of a mutant IDH1 vaccine in newly diagnosed glioma. CDR1 and CDR2 (germline): SGHNT, YYREEE (reference sequence). CDR3 length equals 18 residues. Trimming removed 4 bases at V and 0 bases at J, with 17 bases between. The sample's time point: week 11, during vaccination. Vaccination comprised doses that each held 300 ug of mutant IDH1 20-mer peptide, plus topical imiquimod. Libraries were prepared by immunoSEQ multiplex PCR; TCRdb keeps only in-frame clonotypes and omits some of them. The sample contains about 120,000 clones, roughly 88% of which appear only once. Turning to this clone: Its antigen is still unknown.

This sequence originates from a woman aged 45-65 years with glioma. The genes are TRBV5-4 and TRBJ1-6, with no clear D. The source was PBMCs, collected from a glioma patient whose treatment included an IDH1 peptide vaccine. The CDR3 DNA sequence: TGTGCCAGCAGCCTGGACGGCCGATCAAGCTCCTATAATTCACCCCTCCACTTT. Its translation: CASSLDGRSSSYNSPLHF.